Given below is one T cell receptor beta chain in context. What it binds is not known. This entry comes from a study of cytomegalovirus exposure and HLA in healthy donors. Study background: Earlier, 95 million to 130 million unique TCR beta sequences were recovered from around 180 million T cells by an analysis. Among the roughly 400 donors who were genotyped, 81% fell in the genetic ancestry cluster that is associated with self-reported Caucasian donors. Regarding the study as a whole: For TCR beta chains, V- and J-gene trimming was later linked to a missense DCLRE1C variant.

The CDR3 is 12 residues long. Trimming left V 6 bases short and J 4 bases short, with 8 bases between. Germline-derived CDR1 and CDR2 are MDHEN and SYDVKM. Both 60 Vbeta primers and 13 Jbeta primers went into the PCR. Repertoires were generated with immunoSEQ multiplex PCR, while TCRdb's copy carries only in-frame clones and drops some. The repertoire holds about 190,000 clones, with approximately 85% as singletons. The sequenced sample was PBMCs. The sequence derives from a woman younger than 35 in good health and CMV-seronegative. The genes are TRBV28 and TRBJ2-3, with D perhaps TRBD1 (6 bases). CDR3 amino acids: CASRTGPDTQYF. The CDR3, as DNA: TGTGCCAGCAGGACAGGCCCAGATACGCAGTATTTT. The entire variable domain, with the rest obtained from reference TRBV28 and TRBJ2-3, is as follows: DVKVTQSSRYLVKRTGEKVFLECVQDMDHENMFWYRQDPGLGLRLIYFSYDVKMKEKGDIPEGYSVSREKKERFSLILESASTNQTSMYLCASRTGPDTQYFGPGTRLTVL.